The 10 T cell receptor beta chains below all came from one sample that was sequenced in a study of cytomegalovirus exposure and HLA in healthy donors. The PCR ran on 60 Vbeta and 13 Jbeta primers. The protocol was immunoSEQ multiplex PCR, while the TCRdb copy is restricted to in-frame clones and leaves out a portion. The sample lists 100,000 to 150,000 clones, 10% to 13% occurring once. Source material: PBMCs. These receptor sequences come from a woman aged 18-29 years in good health and CMV-seropositive.

The chain carries TRBV29-1 and TRBJ2-5; TRBD2 aligns across 8 bases. The length of the CDR3 is 15 residues. Germline V gives CDR1 SQVTM, CDR2 ANQGSEA. Losses at the gene ends were 4 bases for V and 5 bases for J; bases not matched to a gene: 12. Here the CDR3 DNA reads TGCAGCGTTGGGGTCCTAAGCGGGAGTGAGGAGACCCAGTACTTC. This gives the protein CSVGVLSGSEETQYF.

Here the CDR3 reads CASSPPGSSGSYEQYF. Written as DNA, the CDR3 is TGTGCCAGCAGCCCCCCTGGTTCTAGCGGGAGTTACGAGCAGTACTTC. The rearrangement uses TRBV6-6 and TRBJ2-7; 10 bases agree with TRBD2. Germline trimming cut 6 bases from V and 4 bases from J; bases unmatched to any gene: 12. Germline-derived CDR1 and CDR2 are MNHNY and SVGAGI (reference sequence). The CDR3 has 16 amino acids.

This clone was detected only a few times. The V call is TRBV29-1, the J call TRBJ1-1; 7 positions agree with TRBD1. After removal of 7 bases from V and 1 base from J, the junction contained 3 bases not matched to a gene. Germline V gene lookup returns CDR1 SQVTM and CDR2 ANQGSEA. CDR3 length: 12 residues. The CDR3 DNA sequence: TGCAGCGGGGGGACAGAGAACACTGAAGCTTTCTTT. This encodes CSGGTENTEAFF.

The rearrangement links TRBV6-1 to TRBJ1-2, with 7 positions matching TRBD1. Germline V gene data show CDR1 as MNHNS and CDR2 as SASEGT. This CDR3 is 12 amino acids long. V gave up 7 bases and J gave up 4 bases; unmatched junction bases: 3. CDR3 sequence (DNA): TGTGCCAGCACGGGACAGACCTATGGCTACACCTTC. Translated: CASTGQTYGYTF.

J is TRBJ2-2 and V is TRBV30; D is uncertain. Germline V gene lookup returns CDR1 GTSNPN and CDR2 SVGIG (reference sequence). This CDR3 is built from 11 residues. With 4 bases removed from V and 3 bases from J, the gap between germline ends came to 3 bases. Here the CDR3 DNA reads TGTGCCTGGACTTACACCGGGGAGCTGTTTTTT. Protein: CAWTYTGELFF.

This rearrangement joins TRBV2 to TRBJ1-2; TRBD1 might be the D (5 bases). The CDR3 has 13 residues. V lost 9 bases and J lost 3, with 14 bases in between. Germline assignment: CDR1 SNHLY and CDR2 FYNNEI. This CDR3 is CARFGTPDYGYTF. In nucleotides, the CDR3 is TGTGCCAGGTTCGGGACTCCGGACTATGGCTACACCTTC.

On this clone: This may arise from a read error, as a much more abundant clone is one base away. This same CDR3 is encoded by further DNA sequences in the sample. The rearrangement joins TRBV29-1 to TRBJ1-2, with 8 bases matching TRBD1. This CDR3 has 12 residues. CDR1 and CDR2 from the germline V gene are SQVTM and ANQGSEA. V lost 7 bases, J lost 7 bases, and 8 bases stayed unmatched. In DNA, the CDR3 is TGCAGCGCTCCCGTAGACAGGGGTGGCTACACCTTC. Its protein product is CSAPVDRGGYTF.

This clone was picked up one time. The V gene is TRBV9, the J gene TRBJ1-1; D unclear. V shed 0 bases and J shed 4 bases, with 7 bases lying between them. The CDR3 sequence is 13 residues long. Germline-derived CDR1 and CDR2 are SGDLS and YYNGEE. The CDR3 DNA reads TGTGCCAGCAGCGTAGCTGAGCCCACTGAAGCTTTCTTT. Translation gives CASSVAEPTEAFF.

J is TRBJ1-5 and V is TRBV6-1; D unclear. This CDR3 comprises 13 residues. The germline V and J ends were trimmed by 4 bases and 3 bases, with 7 bases remaining between them. The V gene's germline CDR1 is MNHNS and CDR2 SASEGT. The CDR3 nucleotides are TGTGCCAGCAGTGTTGCGGACAATCAGCCCCAGCATTTT. Protein product: CASSVADNQPQHF.

This clone showed up just a few times. The genes are TRBV11-2 and TRBJ2-6, with 7 bases lining up with TRBD2. With V trimmed by 6 bases and J by 5 bases, 4 bases remained unmatched. This CDR3 is 14 amino acids long. CDR1 and CDR2 from the germline V gene are SGHAT and FQNNGV. The DNA of the CDR3 is TGTGCCAGCAGGGGGGGGTTTTGGGCCAACGTCCTGACTTTC. Amino acids: CASRGGFWANVLTF.